This passage covers 18 T cell receptor beta chains from one sample sequenced in a study of quantifying T cell responses using KT2 cells. Study information: Reverse transcription used primers in the TCR alpha and beta constant regions.

An oligo carrying a UMI was ligated to the cDNA 3' end. An equimolar mix of RC1.1 and RC1.2 primed the beta chain across TRBC1 and TRBC2. TCRdb reanalysed the UMI-ligation and nested PCR reads using MiXCR and keeps one entry per CDR3 protein. Of over 40,000 distinct CDR3 sequences in the sample, around 10% were seen once. The sequenced material came from PBMCs spiked with cells of the T cell clone KT2. The source is a human donor.

The CDR3 DNA is TGTGCCAGCTCACCTGATCCTGGGCACAACACTGAAGCTTTCTTT. This gives the protein CASSPDPGHNTEAFF. The genes are TRBV18 and TRBJ1-1; D gene unclear. Trimming took off 3 bases at V and 2 bases at J, with 13 bases between the two ends. CDR1 is KGHSH, CDR2 LQKENI, per germline. There are 15 residues in the CDR3. Full variable domain (remainder filled in from reference TRBV18 and TRBJ1-1): NAGVMQNPRHLVRRRGQEARLRCSPMKGHSHVYWYRQLPEEGLKFMVYLQKENIIDESGMPKERFSAEFPKEGPSILRIQQVVRGDSAAYFCASSPDPGHNTEAFFGQGTRLTVV.

J is TRBJ2-7 and V is TRBV7-9; unclear D gene. This CDR3 has 12 amino acids. The germline CDR1 and CDR2 sequences are SEHNR and FQNEAQ (reference sequence). Trimming shortened V by 4 bases and J by 4 bases, and 8 bases separated the two germline ends. The DNA of the CDR3 is TGTGCCAGCAGCTATTTGACGTACGAGCAGTACTTC. Translating it yields CASSYLTYEQYF.

Only a few counts were recorded for this clonotype. The rearrangement joins TRBV11-2 to TRBJ2-3; maybe TRBD1 (5 bases). The CDR3 runs to 14 residues. CDR1 is SGHAT, CDR2 FQNNGV, per germline. Trimming cost V 2 bases and J 4 bases, with 10 bases left between them. The CDR3 DNA reads as TGTGCCAGCAGCTTATCCCCAGGGTCAGATACGCAGTATTTT. This encodes CASSLSPGSDTQYF. Looking up the rest from reference TRBV11-2 and TRBJ2-3 gives the full variable domain: EAGVAQSPRYKIIEKRQSVAFWCNPISGHATLYWYQQILGQGPKLLIQFQNNGVVDDSQLPKDRFSAERLKGVDSTLKIQPAKLEDSAVYLCASSLSPGSDTQYFGPGTRLTVL.

This chain connects TRBV25-1 to TRBJ1-1; D may be TRBD1 (5 bases). The V gene lost 7 bases and the J gene lost 4 bases, with 19 bases spanning the gap. CDR3 length: 15 amino acids. Looked up from germline, CDR1 is MGHDK and CDR2 is SYGVNS. CDR3 nucleotides: TGTGCCAGCACCTCCGAAGGGGATTTGAGCACTGAAGCTTTCTTT. The encoded protein is CASTSEGDLSTEAFF.

This clonotype was recorded at least ten times. The chain carries TRBV20-1 and TRBJ2-7; 10 bases map to TRBD1. CDR1 and CDR2 (germline): DFQATT, SNEGSKA (reference sequence). Trimming removed 2 bases from V and 4 bases from J; junction bases left unmatched: 5. The CDR3 extends over 14 amino acids. CDR3 DNA: TGCAGTGCTAGATGGCCGGGACAGGGGTACGAGCAGTACTTC. Residues: CSARWPGQGYEQYF.

This clonotype has a count of ten or more. The chain links TRBV7-2 to TRBJ1-6; 7 nucleotides line up with TRBD1. The junction had 8 bases not matched to a gene; V was cut back by 5 bases and J by 1 base. Looked up from germline, CDR1 is SGHTA and CDR2 is FQGNSA. The CDR3 totals 17 residues. The CDR3 nucleotides read TGTGCCAGCAGCCAACCGGGACAGATTTCCTATAATTCACCCCTCCACTTT. Translating gives CASSQPGQISYNSPLHF.

By sample share, this clonotype is medium-sized. The chain couples TRBV6-5 to TRBJ1-1; D ambiguous. The CDR3 runs to 17 residues. Trimming cost V 2 bases and J 7 bases, with 23 bases left between them. CDR1 is MNHEY and CDR2 is SVGAGI in the germline V gene. The CDR3, as DNA: TGTGCCAGCAGTTACAACCAGCGGAACACGGTTCTAAATGAAGCTTTCTTT. It codes for CASSYNQRNTVLNEAFF.

In its sample, this clonotype was seen many times. The rearrangement uses TRBV30 and TRBJ2-1; no clear D. The length of the CDR3 is 13 residues. V dropped 0 bases and J dropped 5 bases, with 8 bases sitting between them. The germline CDR1 and CDR2 sequences are GTSNPN and SVGIG (reference sequence). The CDR3 DNA is TGTGCCTGGAGTGTGGTTCGCCACAATGAGCAGTTCTTC. It encodes CAWSVVRHNEQFF.

This clonotype was seen a handful of times. This chain uses TRBV6-5 with TRBJ2-5, with a tentative D call TRBD2 (6 bases). From germline, CDR1 is MNHEY and CDR2 SVGAGI. Trimming took off 8 bases at V and 0 bases at J, with 16 bases between the two ends. The length of the CDR3 is 15 residues. CDR3 coding DNA: TGTGCCAGCGGGGTAGCGGAACCGTACCAAGAGACCCAGTACTTC. It specifies CASGVAEPYQETQYF.

This clonotype was counted many times. This rearrangement joins TRBV5-1 to TRBJ1-1; D is undetermined. Trimming stripped 0 bases from V and 3 bases from J, with 9 bases between. The CDR3 sequence is 14 residues long. The germline V gene has CDR1 SGHRS and CDR2 YFSETQ. The CDR3 DNA is TGCGCCAGCAGCTTGGACAGAGCTTACACTGAAGCTTTCTTT. Translated: CASSLDRAYTEAFF.

The rearrangement uses TRBV9 and TRBJ2-6; D might be TRBD1 (5 bases). The CDR3 totals 14 residues. V was trimmed by 3 bases and J by 7 bases, leaving 11 bases between them. Germline loops: CDR1 SGDLS, CDR2 YYNGEE. Written as DNA, the CDR3 is TGTGCCAGCAGCGCGACAGTGAATGCCAACGTCCTGACTTTC. Translating gives CASSATVNANVLTF.

V gene TRBV19 combines with J gene TRBJ2-7, with TRBD1 matching over 7 bases. V shed 10 bases, J shed 1 base, and the junction held 13 bases outside the gene matches. The CDR3 is 15 amino acids. The V gene's germline CDR1 is LNHDA and CDR2 SQIVND (reference sequence). CDR3 loop: CANPLPGQRSYEQYF. CDR3 DNA: TGTGCCAATCCCCTTCCGGGACAGAGATCCTACGAGCAGTACTTC. The full variable domain, rest sourced from reference TRBV19 and TRBJ2-7, is DGGITQSPKYLFRKEGQNVTLSCEQNLNHDAMYWYRQDPGQGLRLIYYSQIVNDFQKGDIAEGYSVSREKKESFPLTVTSAQKNPTAFYLCANPLPGQRSYEQYFGPGTRLTVT.

This sequence joins TRBV4-1 and TRBJ1-2, with 8 bases fitting TRBD1. The CDR3 loop spans 11 amino acids. Unmatched junction bases numbered 7, after V lost 5 bases and J lost 14 bases. CDR1 MGHRA and CDR2 YSYEKL come from the germline V gene. The CDR3 is CASSSGQGGTF. Written as DNA, the CDR3 is TGCGCCAGCAGCTCCGGACAGGGCGGGACCTTC.

This clonotype has only a few counts. The chain carries TRBV19 and TRBJ2-7; 11 bases map to TRBD2. The ends lost 2 bases at V and 3 bases at J; junction bases unmatched: 0. The CDR3 runs 14 residues. Germline V gene sequence: CDR1 LNHDA, CDR2 SQIVND (reference sequence). This CDR3 reads CASSITSGSYEQYF. CDR3 DNA sequence: TGTGCCAGTAGTATAACTAGCGGGAGCTACGAGCAGTACTTC. The variable domain in full, completed from reference TRBV19 and TRBJ2-7, reads DGGITQSPKYLFRKEGQNVTLSCEQNLNHDAMYWYRQDPGQGLRLIYYSQIVNDFQKGDIAEGYSVSREKKESFPLTVTSAQKNPTAFYLCASSITSGSYEQYFGPGTRLTVT.

This clonotype appeared a few times. The chain carries TRBV20-1 and TRBJ2-7; D is unclear. The CDR3 is 12 residues long. Trimming removed 8 bases from V and 3 bases from J, with 14 bases in between. Germline CDR1 and CDR2: DFQATT and SNEGSKA (reference sequence). In nucleotides, the CDR3 is TGCAGTTGGGCCGAGGCCAACTACGAGCAGTACTTC. It codes for CSWAEANYEQYF.

The chain uses TRBV12-3 or TRBV12-4 and TRBJ2-3; 12 nucleotides match TRBD2. Germline trimming cut 3 bases from V and 7 bases from J; bases unmatched to any gene: 8. This CDR3 comprises 16 residues. The CDR3 DNA follows: TGTGCCAGCAGTTTTGGAGCTAGCGGGGGGGTGAATACGCAGTATTTT. Translating it yields CASSFGASGGVNTQYF.

The rearrangement uses TRBV3-1 and TRBJ1-1; D unclear. Germline values: CDR1 LGHDT, CDR2 YNNKEL (reference sequence). V shed 1 base and J shed 8 bases, with 8 bases lying between them. The CDR3 loop spans 12 amino acids. CDR3 region: CASSQGPLEAFF. The CDR3 DNA reads TGTGCCAGCAGCCAAGGGCCTTTGGAAGCTTTCTTT.

There are a few counts of this clonotype. The rearrangement links TRBV6-2 or TRBV6-3 to TRBJ2-3; the match to TRBD1 covers 8 bases. The germline CDR1 and CDR2 sequences are MNHEY and SVGEGT. V trimming: 2 bases; J trimming: 2 bases; junction bases outside the gene matches: 15. This CDR3 is 19 amino acids long. The CDR3 DNA follows: TGTGCCAGCAGTTACGCGCCGACGACAGGGGTCCTCTTCACAGATACGCAGTATTTT. It encodes CASSYAPTTGVLFTDTQYF.